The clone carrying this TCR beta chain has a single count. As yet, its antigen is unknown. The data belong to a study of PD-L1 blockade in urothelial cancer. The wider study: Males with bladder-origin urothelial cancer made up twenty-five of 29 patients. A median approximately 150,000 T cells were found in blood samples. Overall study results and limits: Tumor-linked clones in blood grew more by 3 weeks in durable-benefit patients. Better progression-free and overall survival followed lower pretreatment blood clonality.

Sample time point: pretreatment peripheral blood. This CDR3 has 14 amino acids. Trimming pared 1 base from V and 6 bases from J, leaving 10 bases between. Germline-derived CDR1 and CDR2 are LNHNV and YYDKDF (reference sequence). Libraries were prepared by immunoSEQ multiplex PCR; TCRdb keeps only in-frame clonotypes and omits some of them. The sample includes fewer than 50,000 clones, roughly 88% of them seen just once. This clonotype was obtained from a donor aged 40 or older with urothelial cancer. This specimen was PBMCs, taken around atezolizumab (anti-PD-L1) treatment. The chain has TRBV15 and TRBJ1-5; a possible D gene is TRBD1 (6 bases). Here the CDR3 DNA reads TGTGCCACCAGCAGAGTGGTAGGGGGTCAGCCCCAGCATTTT. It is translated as CATSRVVGGQPQHF.